The rows below give T cell receptor beta chains drawn from one sample of a study of radiotherapy plus CTLA-4 blockade in lung cancer. TCRdb's table, derived via immunoSEQ multiplex PCR, lists solely in-frame clones and lacks some. The table includes about 73,000 clones, 87% detected once. Sequenced material: peripheral blood, taken from a patient treated with radiotherapy plus ipilimumab. The receptors derive from a human donor with non-small cell lung cancer that progressed on radiotherapy plus ipilimumab. CDR3s include the opening cysteine and the closing phenylalanine or tryptophan. Fields, in order: clone size, D gene, J gene, V gene, CDR3 protein, CDR3 DNA. A D gene is named only where the DNA matches it firmly. Not all rows give a size; the values are once, few, many and, for expanded clones, a class.

clone size: -
D gene: -
J gene: TRBJ2-1
V gene: TRBV5-6
CDR3 protein: CASSSSLQPYNEQFF
CDR3 DNA: TGTGCCAGCAGCTCCTCCCTTCAGCCTTACAATGAGCAGTTCTTC

clone size: -
D gene: -
J gene: TRBJ2-5
V gene: TRBV7-3
CDR3 protein: CASSQTSRETQYF
CDR3 DNA: TGTGCCAGCAGCCAGACTAGTAGGGAGACCCAGTACTTC

clone size: -
D gene: -
J gene: TRBJ1-4
V gene: TRBV18
CDR3 protein: CASSPGQAGEKLFF
CDR3 DNA: TGTGCCAGCTCACCGGGCCAGGCAGGTGAAAAACTGTTTTTT

clone size: -
D gene: -
J gene: TRBJ2-7
V gene: TRBV6-5
CDR3 protein: CASSYSNYRHEQYF
CDR3 DNA: TGTGCCAGCAGTTACTCGAATTACAGGCACGAGCAGTACTTC

clone size: many
D gene: TRBD1
J gene: TRBJ2-7
V gene: TRBV9
CDR3 protein: CASSVAGTGIGAEQYF
CDR3 DNA: TGTGCCAGCAGCGTAGCTGGGACAGGGATTGGCGCCGAGCAGTACTTC

clone size: -
D gene: -
J gene: TRBJ1-4
V gene: TRBV4-2
CDR3 protein: CASSPSGRNEKLFF
CDR3 DNA: TGTGCCAGCAGCCCCTCAGGGAGAAATGAAAAACTGTTTTTT

clone size: -
D gene: TRBD2
J gene: TRBJ2-2
V gene: TRBV5-6
CDR3 protein: CASSAGLAAGELFF
CDR3 DNA: TGTGCCAGCAGCGCGGGACTAGCGGCCGGGGAGCTGTTTTTT

clone size: -
D gene: -
J gene: TRBJ2-5
V gene: TRBV9
CDR3 protein: CASSVGGGKETQYF
CDR3 DNA: TGTGCCAGCAGCGTAGGAGGGGGTAAAGAGACCCAGTACTTC

clone size: -
D gene: TRBD1
J gene: TRBJ1-2
V gene: TRBV30
CDR3 protein: CAWAQTGFSYTF
CDR3 DNA: TGTGCCTGGGCCCAGACAGGGTTTAGCTACACCTTC

clone size: once
D gene: TRBD2
J gene: TRBJ2-1
V gene: TRBV27
CDR3 protein: CASSASGTSPYNEQFF
CDR3 DNA: TGTGCCAGCAGTGCGTCCGGGACTAGCCCCTACAATGAGCAGTTCTTC

clone size: once
D gene: -
J gene: TRBJ2-3
V gene: TRBV5-1
CDR3 protein: CASSLANTGDTQYF
CDR3 DNA: TGCGCCAGCAGCTTGGCGAATACGGGCGATACGCAGTATTTT

clone size: -
D gene: -
J gene: TRBJ2-4
V gene: TRBV28
CDR3 protein: CASSLSSGGANIQYF
CDR3 DNA: TGTGCCAGCAGTTTATCGTCGGGGGGCGCGAACATTCAGTACTTC

clone size: -
D gene: -
J gene: TRBJ2-1
V gene: TRBV28
CDR3 protein: CASSLIQGGNEQFF
CDR3 DNA: TGTGCCAGCAGTTTAATACAGGGTGGAAATGAGCAGTTCTTC

clone size: few
D gene: -
J gene: TRBJ1-1
V gene: TRBV30
CDR3 protein: CAWTGAQNTEAFF
CDR3 DNA: TGTGCCTGGACGGGGGCCCAAAACACTGAAGCTTTCTTT

clone size: -
D gene: TRBD1
J gene: TRBJ1-1
V gene: TRBV28
CDR3 protein: CASSSLRDREYTEAFF
CDR3 DNA: TGTGCCAGCAGTTCTCTCCGGGACAGAGAATACACTGAAGCTTTCTTT

clone size: many
D gene: -
J gene: TRBJ1-2
V gene: TRBV4-2
CDR3 protein: CASSQVGLNYGYTF
CDR3 DNA: TGTGCCAGCAGCCAAGTTGGGCTCAACTATGGCTACACCTTC

clone size: -
D gene: -
J gene: TRBJ2-1
V gene: TRBV4-1
CDR3 protein: CASSQEGYEQFF
CDR3 DNA: TGCGCCAGCAGCCAAGAAGGGTATGAGCAGTTCTTC

clone size: -
D gene: -
J gene: TRBJ2-1
V gene: TRBV6-4
CDR3 protein: CASTLEASHNEQFF
CDR3 DNA: TGTGCCAGCACCCTCGAGGCTAGCCACAATGAGCAGTTCTTC

clone size: -
D gene: -
J gene: TRBJ2-1
V gene: TRBV4-1
CDR3 protein: CASSQISTPNNEQFF
CDR3 DNA: TGCGCCAGCAGCCAAATCTCTACCCCAAACAATGAGCAGTTCTTC

clone size: -
D gene: -
J gene: TRBJ2-1
V gene: TRBV27
CDR3 protein: CASTGGGPSSYNEQFF
CDR3 DNA: TGTGCCAGCACAGGGGGAGGCCCAAGCTCCTACAATGAGCAGTTCTTC

clone size: -
D gene: -
J gene: TRBJ1-2
V gene: TRBV4-1
CDR3 protein: CASSQEAQGDGYTF
CDR3 DNA: TGCGCCAGCAGCCAAGAAGCACAGGGTGATGGCTACACCTTC

clone size: -
D gene: -
J gene: TRBJ1-2
V gene: TRBV6-6
CDR3 protein: CASSYPGGAGGYTF
CDR3 DNA: TGTGCCAGCAGTTACCCCGGGGGGGCAGGTGGCTACACCTTC

clone size: -
D gene: -
J gene: TRBJ1-5
V gene: TRBV11-2
CDR3 protein: CASSSDTYQPQHF
CDR3 DNA: TGTGCCAGCAGCTCGGACACTTATCAGCCCCAGCATTTT

clone size: once
D gene: -
J gene: TRBJ1-1
V gene: TRBV5-1
CDR3 protein: CASSFTAMNTEAFF
CDR3 DNA: TGCGCCAGCAGCTTTACGGCCATGAACACTGAAGCTTTCTTT

clone size: -
D gene: TRBD2
J gene: TRBJ2-2
V gene: TRBV5-1
CDR3 protein: CASSQTSGRTGELFF
CDR3 DNA: TGCGCCAGCAGCCAGACTAGCGGGAGGACCGGGGAGCTGTTTTTT

clone size: -
D gene: TRBD1
J gene: TRBJ2-5
V gene: TRBV5-1
CDR3 protein: CASSLTGAQETQYF
CDR3 DNA: TGCGCCAGCAGCTTGACAGGGGCCCAAGAGACCCAGTACTTC

clone size: -
D gene: TRBD2
J gene: TRBJ2-3
V gene: TRBV5-1
CDR3 protein: CASSWGTSGSTDTQYF
CDR3 DNA: TGCGCCAGCAGCTGGGGGACTAGCGGGAGCACAGATACGCAGTATTTT

clone size: -
D gene: -
J gene: TRBJ2-2
V gene: TRBV2
CDR3 protein: CASSEWKGLYTGELFF
CDR3 DNA: TGTGCCAGCAGTGAATGGAAGGGATTGTACACCGGGGAGCTGTTTTTT

clone size: -
D gene: -
J gene: TRBJ1-4
V gene: TRBV28
CDR3 protein: CASSKAEVYEKLFF
CDR3 DNA: TGTGCCAGCAGCAAAGCGGAGGTTTATGAAAAACTGTTTTTT

clone size: -
D gene: -
J gene: TRBJ1-3
V gene: TRBV9
CDR3 protein: CASSVDPGYSGNTIYF
CDR3 DNA: TGTGCCAGCAGCGTAGATCCGGGATACTCTGGAAACACCATATATTTT

clone size: -
D gene: -
J gene: TRBJ2-1
V gene: TRBV6-1
CDR3 protein: CASSPDQDGKFF
CDR3 DNA: TGTGCCAGCAGTCCGGACCAGGATGGGAAGTTCTTC

clone size: -
D gene: TRBD1
J gene: TRBJ1-5
V gene: TRBV19
CDR3 protein: CASSILDREQPQHF
CDR3 DNA: TGTGCCAGTAGTATCTTAGACAGGGAGCAGCCCCAGCATTTT

clone size: -
D gene: -
J gene: TRBJ1-1
V gene: TRBV28
CDR3 protein: CASSLTANTEAFF
CDR3 DNA: TGTGCCAGCAGTTTGACAGCGAACACTGAAGCTTTCTTT

clone size: -
D gene: -
J gene: TRBJ1-5
V gene: TRBV6-1
CDR3 protein: CASSDGDQPQHF
CDR3 DNA: TGTGCCAGCAGTGACGGCGATCAGCCCCAGCATTTT

clone size: -
D gene: -
J gene: TRBJ1-4
V gene: TRBV7-9
CDR3 protein: CASSLAKGEKLFF
CDR3 DNA: TGTGCCAGCAGCTTAGCGAAGGGCGAAAAACTGTTTTTT

clone size: -
D gene: -
J gene: TRBJ2-7
V gene: TRBV5-3
CDR3 protein: CARSLVPPPYYEQYF
CDR3 DNA: TGTGCCAGAAGCTTGGTCCCGCCCCCCTACTACGAGCAGTACTTC

clone size: -
D gene: -
J gene: TRBJ2-1
V gene: TRBV19
CDR3 protein: CASTAGSSYNEQFF
CDR3 DNA: TGTGCCAGTACCGCTGGGAGCTCCTACAATGAGCAGTTCTTC

clone size: -
D gene: TRBD2
J gene: TRBJ2-1
V gene: TRBV9
CDR3 protein: CASSAGRDEQFF
CDR3 DNA: TGTGCCAGCAGCGCAGGGAGGGATGAGCAGTTCTTC

clone size: -
D gene: TRBD1
J gene: TRBJ2-1
V gene: TRBV30
CDR3 protein: CACKGQGSGYNEQFF
CDR3 DNA: TGTGCCTGCAAGGGACAGGGGAGTGGGTACAATGAGCAGTTCTTC

clone size: -
D gene: -
J gene: TRBJ1-1
V gene: TRBV5-8
CDR3 protein: CASSLLAYTEAFF
CDR3 DNA: TGTGCCAGCAGCTTGTTAGCCTACACTGAAGCTTTCTTT

clone size: -
D gene: -
J gene: TRBJ1-5
V gene: TRBV2
CDR3 protein: CASSEGLSGNQPQHF
CDR3 DNA: TGTGCCAGCAGTGAGGGCTTGAGTGGCAATCAGCCCCAGCATTTT

clone size: -
D gene: TRBD1
J gene: TRBJ1-2
V gene: TRBV5-4
CDR3 protein: CASSLAGQTYGYTF
CDR3 DNA: TGTGCCAGCAGCTTGGCGGGACAGACTTATGGCTACACCTTC

clone size: -
D gene: TRBD2
J gene: TRBJ2-7
V gene: TRBV9
CDR3 protein: CASSPHSGSDYEQYF
CDR3 DNA: TGTGCCAGCAGCCCCCATAGCGGGAGTGATTACGAGCAGTACTTC

clone size: once
D gene: -
J gene: TRBJ1-1
V gene: TRBV6-6
CDR3 protein: CASSYRRNTEAFF
CDR3 DNA: TGTGCCAGCAGTTACCGCAGGAACACTGAAGCTTTCTTT

clone size: -
D gene: TRBD1
J gene: TRBJ2-5
V gene: TRBV27
CDR3 protein: CASSLSGQGKETQYF
CDR3 DNA: TGTGCCAGCAGTTTATCGGGACAGGGGAAGGAGACCCAGTACTTC

clone size: once
D gene: -
J gene: TRBJ2-1
V gene: TRBV11-2
CDR3 protein: CASSLSPRFEDSSYNEQFF
CDR3 DNA: TGTGCCAGCAGCTTATCTCCCCGGTTCGAGGACAGCTCCTACAATGAGCAGTTCTTC

clone size: -
D gene: TRBD1
J gene: TRBJ2-3
V gene: TRBV7-9
CDR3 protein: CASSRTGF
CDR3 DNA: TGTGCCAGCAGCCGGACAGGTTTT

clone size: -
D gene: TRBD1
J gene: TRBJ1-2
V gene: TRBV4-1
CDR3 protein: CASSQAQGYYGYTF
CDR3 DNA: TGCGCCAGCAGCCAAGCACAGGGGTACTATGGCTACACCTTC

clone size: -
D gene: -
J gene: TRBJ1-1
V gene: TRBV27
CDR3 protein: CASSGPQLGNTEAFF
CDR3 DNA: TGTGCCAGCAGCGGACCCCAACTGGGGAACACTGAAGCTTTCTTT